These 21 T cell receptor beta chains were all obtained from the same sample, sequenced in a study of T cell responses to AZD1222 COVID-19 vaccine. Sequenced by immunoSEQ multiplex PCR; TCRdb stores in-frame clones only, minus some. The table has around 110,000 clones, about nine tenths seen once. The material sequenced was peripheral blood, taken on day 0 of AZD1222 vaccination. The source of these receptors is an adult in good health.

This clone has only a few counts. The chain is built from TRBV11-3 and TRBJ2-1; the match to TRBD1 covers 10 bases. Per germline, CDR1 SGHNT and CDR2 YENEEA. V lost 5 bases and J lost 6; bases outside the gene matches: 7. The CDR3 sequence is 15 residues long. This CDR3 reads CASSRGTGASNEQFF. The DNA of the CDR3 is TGTGCCAGCAGCCGCGGGACAGGGGCGTCCAATGAGCAGTTCTTC.

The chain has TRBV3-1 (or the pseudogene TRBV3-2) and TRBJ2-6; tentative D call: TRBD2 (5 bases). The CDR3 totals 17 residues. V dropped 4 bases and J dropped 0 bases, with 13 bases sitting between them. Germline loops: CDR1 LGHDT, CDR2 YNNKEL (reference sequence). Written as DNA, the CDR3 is TGTGCCAGCAGCCCAAGCGGACCCGGCTCTGGGGCCAACGTCCTGACTTTC. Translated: CASSPSGPGSGANVLTF.

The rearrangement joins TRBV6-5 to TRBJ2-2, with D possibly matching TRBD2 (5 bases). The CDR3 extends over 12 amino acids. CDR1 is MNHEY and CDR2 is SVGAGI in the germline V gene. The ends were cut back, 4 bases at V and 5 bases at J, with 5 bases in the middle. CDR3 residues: CASSWTTGELFF. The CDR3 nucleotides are TGTGCCAGCAGTTGGACTACCGGGGAGCTGTTTTTT.

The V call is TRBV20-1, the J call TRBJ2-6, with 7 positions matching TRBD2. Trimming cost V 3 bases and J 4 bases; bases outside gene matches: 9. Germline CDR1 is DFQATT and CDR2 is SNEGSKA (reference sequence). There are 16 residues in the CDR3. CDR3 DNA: TGCAGTGCTAGTGCGGGGGTAGCGGCCGGGGCCAACGTCCTGACTTTC. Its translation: CSASAGVAAGANVLTF.

CDR3 sequence (DNA): TGCGCCAGCAAGAGAAGGACAGGGGAGACAGATACGCAGTATTTT. It specifies CASKRRTGETDTQYF. This sequence joins TRBV5-1 and TRBJ2-3, with 9 positions matching TRBD1. Trimming removed 6 bases from V and 3 bases from J; junction bases left unmatched: 8. This CDR3 has 15 amino acids. Germline V gene lookup returns CDR1 SGHRS and CDR2 YFSETQ.

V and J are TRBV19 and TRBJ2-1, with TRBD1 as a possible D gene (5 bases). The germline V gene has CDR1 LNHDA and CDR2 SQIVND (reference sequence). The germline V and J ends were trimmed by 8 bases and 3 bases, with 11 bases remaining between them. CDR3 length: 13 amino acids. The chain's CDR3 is CASSWGRYNEQFF. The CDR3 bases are TGTGCCAGTTCGTGGGGCCGCTACAATGAGCAGTTCTTC.

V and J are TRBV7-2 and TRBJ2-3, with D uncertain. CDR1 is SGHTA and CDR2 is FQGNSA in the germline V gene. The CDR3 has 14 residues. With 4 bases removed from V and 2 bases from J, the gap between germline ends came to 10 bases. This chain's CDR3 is CASSSVLVTDTQYF. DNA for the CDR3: TGTGCCAGCAGCTCTGTACTCGTCACAGATACGCAGTATTTT. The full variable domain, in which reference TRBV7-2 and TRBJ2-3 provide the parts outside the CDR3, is GAGVSQSPSNKVTEKGKDVELRCDPISGHTALYWYRQSLGQGLEFLIYFQGNSAPDKSGLPSDRFSAERTGGSVSTLTIQRTQQEDSAVYLCASSSVLVTDTQYFGPGTRLTVL.

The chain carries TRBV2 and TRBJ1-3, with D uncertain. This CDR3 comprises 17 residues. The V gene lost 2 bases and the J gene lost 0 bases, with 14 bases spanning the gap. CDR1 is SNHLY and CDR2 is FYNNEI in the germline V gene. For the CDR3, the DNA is TGTGCCAGCAGTGAATATCGGGAAGCGGTCTCTGGAAACACCATATATTTT. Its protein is CASSEYREAVSGNTIYF.

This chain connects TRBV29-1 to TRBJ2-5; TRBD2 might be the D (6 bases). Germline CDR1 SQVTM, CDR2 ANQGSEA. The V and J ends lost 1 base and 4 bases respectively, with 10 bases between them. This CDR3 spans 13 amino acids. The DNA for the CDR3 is TGCAGCGTTGAAGGTTCGGGAGCAGAGACCCAGTACTTC. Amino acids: CSVEGSGAETQYF.

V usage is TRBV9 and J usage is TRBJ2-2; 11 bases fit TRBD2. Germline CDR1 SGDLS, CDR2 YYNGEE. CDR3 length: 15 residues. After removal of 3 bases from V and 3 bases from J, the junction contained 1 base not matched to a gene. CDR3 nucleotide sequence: TGTGCCAGCAGCGGACTAGCGGGGCACACCGGGGAGCTGTTTTTT. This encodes CASSGLAGHTGELFF.

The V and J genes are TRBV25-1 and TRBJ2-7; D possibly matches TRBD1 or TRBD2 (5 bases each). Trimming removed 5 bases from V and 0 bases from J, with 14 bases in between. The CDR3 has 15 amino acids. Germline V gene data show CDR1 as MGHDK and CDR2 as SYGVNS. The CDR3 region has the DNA TGTGCCAGCAGTTCGGCCGGGACCGACTCCTACGAGCAGTACTTC. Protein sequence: CASSSAGTDSYEQYF.

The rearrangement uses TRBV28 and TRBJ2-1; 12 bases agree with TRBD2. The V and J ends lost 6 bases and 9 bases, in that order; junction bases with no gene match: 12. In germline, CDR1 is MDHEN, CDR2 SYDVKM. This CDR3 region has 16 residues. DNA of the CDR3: TGTGCCAGCAGGAAACCGCTAGCGGGAGGGCCGGTTGAGCAGTTCTTC. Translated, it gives CASRKPLAGGPVEQFF.

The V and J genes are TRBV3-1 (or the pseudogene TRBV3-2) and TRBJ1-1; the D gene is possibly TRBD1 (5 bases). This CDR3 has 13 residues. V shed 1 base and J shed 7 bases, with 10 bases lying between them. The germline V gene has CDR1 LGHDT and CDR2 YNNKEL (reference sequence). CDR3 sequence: CASSQGIRVEAFF. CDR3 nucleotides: TGTGCCAGCAGCCAAGGAATCAGGGTTGAAGCTTTCTTT.

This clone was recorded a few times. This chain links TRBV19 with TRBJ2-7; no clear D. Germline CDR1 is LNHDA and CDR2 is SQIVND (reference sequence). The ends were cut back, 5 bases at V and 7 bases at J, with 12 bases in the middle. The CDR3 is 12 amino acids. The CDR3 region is CASSGYSWEQYF. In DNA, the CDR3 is TGTGCCAGTAGTGGGTACTCTTGGGAGCAGTACTTC.

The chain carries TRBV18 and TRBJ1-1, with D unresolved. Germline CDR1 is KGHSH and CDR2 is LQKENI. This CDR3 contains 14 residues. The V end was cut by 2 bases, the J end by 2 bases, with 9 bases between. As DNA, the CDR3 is TGTGCCAGCTCACCAAAGTGGACTAACACTGAAGCTTTCTTT. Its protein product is CASSPKWTNTEAFF.

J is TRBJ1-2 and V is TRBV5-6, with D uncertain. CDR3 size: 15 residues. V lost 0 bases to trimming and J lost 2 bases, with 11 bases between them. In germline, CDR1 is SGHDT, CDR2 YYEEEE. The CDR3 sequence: CASSLVGGWNYGYTF. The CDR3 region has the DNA TGTGCCAGCAGCTTGGTTGGCGGGTGGAACTATGGCTACACCTTC.

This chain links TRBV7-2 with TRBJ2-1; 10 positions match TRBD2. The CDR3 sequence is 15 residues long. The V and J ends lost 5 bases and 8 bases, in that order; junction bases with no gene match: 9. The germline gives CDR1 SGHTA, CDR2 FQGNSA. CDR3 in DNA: TGTGCCAGCAGCCCGGGACTAGCGCGAGGCGATGAGCAGTTCTTC. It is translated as CASSPGLARGDEQFF.

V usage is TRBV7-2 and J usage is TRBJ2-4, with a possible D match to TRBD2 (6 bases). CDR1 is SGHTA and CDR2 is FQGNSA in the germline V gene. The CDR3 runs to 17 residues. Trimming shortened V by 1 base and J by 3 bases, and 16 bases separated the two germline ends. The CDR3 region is CASSLVSGGVGKNIQYF. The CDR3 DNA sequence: TGTGCCAGCAGCTTAGTGTCTGGAGGGGTAGGCAAAAACATTCAGTACTTC. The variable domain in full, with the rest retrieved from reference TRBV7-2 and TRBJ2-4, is GAGVSQSPSNKVTEKGKDVELRCDPISGHTALYWYRQSLGQGLEFLIYFQGNSAPDKSGLPSDRFSAERTGGSVSTLTIQRTQQEDSAVYLCASSLVSGGVGKNIQYFGAGTRLSVL.

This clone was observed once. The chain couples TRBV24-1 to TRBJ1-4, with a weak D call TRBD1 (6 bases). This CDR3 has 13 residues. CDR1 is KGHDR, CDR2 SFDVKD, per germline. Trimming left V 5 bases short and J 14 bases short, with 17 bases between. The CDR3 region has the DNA TGTGCCACCAGTGGCCCCTTGGGGGGCGCTCTGTTTTTT. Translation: CATSGPLGGALFF.

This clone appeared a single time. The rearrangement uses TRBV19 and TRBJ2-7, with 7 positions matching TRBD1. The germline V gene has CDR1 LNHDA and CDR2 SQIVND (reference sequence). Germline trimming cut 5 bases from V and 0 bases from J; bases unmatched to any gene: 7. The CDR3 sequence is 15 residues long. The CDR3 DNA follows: TGTGCCAGTAGTCAGCCTACAGGGGTCTCCTACGAGCAGTACTTC. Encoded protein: CASSQPTGVSYEQYF.

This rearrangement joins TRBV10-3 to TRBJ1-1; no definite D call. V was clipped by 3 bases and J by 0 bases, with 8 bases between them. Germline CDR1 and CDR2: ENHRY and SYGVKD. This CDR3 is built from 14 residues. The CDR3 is CAISDTRMNTEAFF. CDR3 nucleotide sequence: TGTGCCATCAGTGATACAAGGATGAACACTGAAGCTTTCTTT.